These 16 T cell receptor beta chains were sequenced from one sample in a study of shared clonotypes between healthy human individuals. Sequenced by immunoSEQ multiplex PCR; TCRdb stores in-frame clones only, minus some. The data show approximately 2,000,000 clones, approximately 90% seen once. The sample comprised naive CD4+ T cells from PBMCs. Subset described: CD45RA+ positively selected. These TCRs come from a man aged 18 to 30 in good health. Some clones in this sample may be carry-over from other donors' samples.

The V gene is TRBV30, the J gene TRBJ2-1; no clear D. Germline loops: CDR1 GTSNPN, CDR2 SVGIG (reference sequence). V was pared by 2 bases and J by 6 bases, with 14 bases between. The CDR3 covers 14 residues. CDR3 nucleotide sequence: TGTGCCTGGAGTTCGTTGGATGAATTCAATGAGCAGTTCTTC. It specifies CAWSSLDEFNEQFF. Full variable domain (rest looked up from reference TRBV30 and TRBJ2-1): SQTIHQWPATLVQPVGSPLSLECTVEGTSNPNLYWYRQAAGRGLQLLFYSVGIGQISSEVPQNLSASRPQDRQFILSSKKLLLSDSGFYLCAWSSLDEFNEQFFGPGTRLTVL.

The rearrangement joins TRBV30 to TRBJ2-6, with D unresolved. CDR3 length equals 13 residues. V was cut by 3 bases and J by 2 bases, with 5 bases left in between. Per germline, CDR1 GTSNPN and CDR2 SVGIG (reference sequence). This chain's CDR3 is CAWSQAGANVLTF. The CDR3 bases are TGTGCCTGGAGCCAAGCTGGGGCCAACGTCCTGACTTTC.

The CDR3 reads CASSWDPGMSYNEQFF. In DNA, the CDR3 is TGTGCCAGCAGCTGGGATCCAGGCATGTCCTACAATGAGCAGTTCTTC. V gene TRBV5-8 combines with J gene TRBJ2-1; no reliable D call. Germline V gene lookup returns CDR1 SGHTS and CDR2 YDEGEE. The V end was cut by 3 bases, the J end by 1 base, with 14 bases between. CDR3 length: 16 amino acids. The entire variable domain, with the rest obtained from reference TRBV5-8 and TRBJ2-1, is as follows: EAGVTQSPTHLIKTRGQQATLRCSPISGHTSVYWYQQALGLGLQFLLWYDEGEERNRGNFPPRFSGRQFPNYSSELNVNALELEDSALYLCASSWDPGMSYNEQFFGPGTRLTVL.

In this sample, this clone turned up once. DNA for the CDR3: TGTGCCAGCCGCAGGGGGGGGCAAGAAAACACCATATATTTT. Its translation is CASRRGGQENTIYF. The chain couples TRBV7-9 to TRBJ1-3, with 7 bases identical to TRBD1. V shed 8 bases, J shed 6 bases, and the junction held 10 bases outside the gene matches. The CDR3 spans 14 residues. In germline, CDR1 is SEHNR, CDR2 FQNEAQ (reference sequence).

The chain has TRBV5-4 and TRBJ2-5, with 7 positions matching TRBD2. In germline, CDR1 is SGHNT, CDR2 YYREEE (reference sequence). Trimming took 4 bases from V and 5 from J; bases not matched to a gene: 5. The CDR3 contains 13 residues. CDR3 DNA sequence: TGTGCCAGCAGCAGGACTAGGGCGGAGACCCAGTACTTC. This gives the protein CASSRTRAETQYF.

This clone was picked up one time. The V and J genes are TRBV25-1 and TRBJ2-3, with 8 bases fitting TRBD1. The length of the CDR3 is 15 residues. The ends lost 3 bases at V and 5 bases at J; junction bases unmatched: 7. The germline gives CDR1 MGHDK, CDR2 SYGVNS. In DNA form, the CDR3 reads TGTGCCAGCAGTGAGCTCAGGGGGCCTGGAGATACGCAGTATTTT. Translating gives CASSELRGPGDTQYF.

The chain joins TRBV30 to TRBJ1-1; D not resolved. This CDR3 is built from 12 residues. Germline lookup yields CDR1 GTSNPN and CDR2 SVGIG (reference sequence). V lost 8 bases, J lost 5 bases, and 15 bases lay in between. The CDR3 reads CAGLERRTEAFF. The DNA for the CDR3 is TGTGCCGGGTTAGAGAGACGGACTGAAGCTTTCTTT.

This sequence joins TRBV5-4 and TRBJ2-5, with D perhaps TRBD2 (5 bases). The length of the CDR3 is 15 residues. The V gene's germline CDR1 is SGHNT and CDR2 YYREEE (reference sequence). Trimming removed 4 bases from V and 5 bases from J, with 18 bases in between. Here the CDR3 DNA reads TGTGCCAGCAGCCAAAGGACGGGCGCGGGCGAGACCCAGTACTTC. This sequence encodes CASSQRTGAGETQYF.

This clone was seen a few times. V gene TRBV6-1 combines with J gene TRBJ1-1; D uncertain. V was clipped by 6 bases and J by 0 bases, with 8 bases between them. The CDR3 has 13 residues. From germline, CDR1 is MNHNS and CDR2 SASEGT. The CDR3 protein is CASSPEMNTEAFF. Here the CDR3 DNA reads TGTGCCAGCAGCCCAGAGATGAACACTGAAGCTTTCTTT.

This clone appeared once. CDR3 DNA: TGTGCCAGCAGTTACGATCGGCTAGCGCTTACCTACGAGCAGTACTTC. Its translation: CASSYDRLALTYEQYF. The genes are TRBV6-5 and TRBJ2-7, with a possible D match to TRBD2 (6 bases). This CDR3 spans 16 amino acids. Trimming left V 2 bases short and J 2 bases short, with 16 bases between. The germline CDR1 and CDR2 sequences are MNHEY and SVGAGI.

The genes are TRBV4-3 and TRBJ1-6; D may be TRBD1 (6 bases). Trimming shortened V by 4 bases and J by 7 bases, and 14 bases separated the two germline ends. Germline V gene sequence: CDR1 LGHNA, CDR2 YSLEER. This CDR3 has 15 residues. The CDR3: CASSLGQIGNSPLHF. The CDR3 nucleotides read TGCGCCAGCAGCCTCGGACAGATCGGGAATTCACCCCTCCACTTT.

The chain has TRBV14 and TRBJ1-2; 9 bases are a match to TRBD1. The ends lost 4 bases at V and 4 bases at J; junction bases unmatched: 10. The germline gives CDR1 SGHDN, CDR2 FVKESK. This CDR3 is 16 amino acids long. The DNA of the CDR3 is TGTGCCAGCAGCCCTCAAGGGACAGGGTTAAGCTATGGCTACACCTTC. Its translation is CASSPQGTGLSYGYTF.

This chain links TRBV4-3 with TRBJ1-1, with D tentatively TRBD1 (6 bases). The V gene's germline CDR1 is LGHNA and CDR2 YSLEER. V lost 1 base and J 3 bases, leaving 9 bases between the germline ends. CDR3 length equals 14 residues. The CDR3 region is CASSQAYRDTEAFF. The CDR3 DNA sequence: TGCGCCAGCAGCCAAGCTTACAGGGACACTGAAGCTTTCTTT.

This clone was picked up one time. The chain joins TRBV27 to TRBJ2-1; D is uncertain. Looked up from germline, CDR1 is MNHEY and CDR2 is SMNVEV (reference sequence). This CDR3 contains 15 residues. Between the trimmed V and J ends, which lost 7 bases and 0 bases, there was a span of 13 bases. The CDR3 coding sequence is TGTGCCAGCAAAAAGCAGTCAAACTCCTACAATGAGCAGTTCTTC. Protein: CASKKQSNSYNEQFF.

The chain is built from TRBV12-5 and TRBJ1-4; D gene unclear. Trimming shortened V by 1 base and J by 8 bases, and 14 bases separated the two germline ends. This CDR3 is built from 15 residues. Germline CDR1 and CDR2: LGHNT and FRNRAP. CDR3 amino acids: CASGLGLYQGEKLFF. The CDR3 DNA is TGTGCTAGTGGTTTGGGGCTTTATCAAGGGGAAAAACTGTTTTTT.

The chain links TRBV28 to TRBJ1-2, with D uncertain. The CDR3 is made up of 12 amino acids. Trimming stripped 5 bases from V and 8 bases from J, with 12 bases between. Per the germline V gene, CDR1 is MDHEN and CDR2 is SYDVKM. CDR3 amino acids: CASSLLARGYTF. For the CDR3, the DNA is TGTGCCAGCAGTCTCCTAGCCAGGGGCTACACCTTC.